This T cell receptor beta chain was recovered during a study of cytomegalovirus exposure and HLA in healthy donors. CDR3 length: 12 amino acids. Trimming cost V 6 bases and J 4 bases, with 9 bases left between them. Germline CDR1 reads MNHEY; CDR2 reads SVGAGI. Method: immunoSEQ multiplex PCR; TCRdb's copy keeps in-frame clones and lacks some. The repertoire consists of about 170,000 clones, with less than 90% occurring once and the leading ten covering 5% to 7%. While the first cohort had some 700 subjects, the donors belonged to the separate validation cohort of 100 to 150 subjects. This clonotype was sampled from a woman aged 25 to 39 in good health and CMV-seronegative. Sequencing used PBMCs. The chain couples TRBV6-5 to TRBJ1-2, with a weak D call TRBD1 (6 bases). CDR3 in amino acids: CASRTTGYGYTF. In DNA form, the CDR3 reads TGTGCCAGCAGAACGACAGGCTATGGCTACACCTTC.